The T cell receptor (beta chain) under discussion was sequenced for a study of T cells in Graves' hyperthyroidism and ophthalmopathy. This clonotype has ten or more counts. Its antigen is still unknown. Hyperthyroidism had been newly diagnosed in patients aged 18 to 65, and its duration was under 2 months. Extraction of PBMCs used 8.5 to 10 ml of fresh peripheral blood. Points from the study as a whole: Ophthalmopathy got predicted by the model a median about 6.7 months before its onset.

Deletions cut 5 bases from V and 2 bases from J, with 15 bases between. CDR3 size: 15 residues. Germline V gene sequence: CDR1 MNHNS, CDR2 SASEGT. TCR beta CDR3 regions were amplified from RNA transcripts. An initial round of RT-PCR targeting the TCR CDR3 relied on the HTBI primer set. One entry per CDR3 protein, called by TCRdb with MiXCR from the multiplex PCR reads. The data contain 460,000 or so distinct CDR3 sequences, over 13% of them seen just once; the ten biggest clones take up roughly 17%. Material for sequencing was blood. This receptor was taken from a young woman with Graves' hyperthyroidism. The J gene is TRBJ1-2, the V gene TRBV6-1; the D is unclear. The CDR3 region is CASSYGGVGNYGYTF. CDR3 sequence (DNA): TGTGCCAGCAGTTACGGCGGGGTTGGGAACTATGGCTACACCTTC.